A selection of T cell receptor beta chains follows, all from one sample in a study of cytomegalovirus exposure and HLA in healthy donors. The table came from immunoSEQ multiplex PCR; TCRdb's copy has only in-frame clones and leaves some out. The table includes approximately 79,000 clones, about 78% detected once. Sequencing used PBMCs. These receptors all come from a man aged 40-49 years in good health and CMV-seronegative. Each CDR3 is given with its conserved first and last residue. A D gene is named only where the DNA matches it firmly. A row's size may be missing; if present it is once, few, many or a size class.

v_gene: TRBV2; abundance: NA; d_gene: NA; j_gene: TRBJ2-1; CDR3aa: CASSEGLGRGNEQFF; CDR3nt: TGTGCCAGCAGTGAAGGCCTCGGCCGAGGGAATGAGCAGTTCTTC
v_gene: TRBV11-2; abundance: NA; d_gene: TRBD1; j_gene: TRBJ1-4; CDR3aa: CASSLGSITGAEKLFF; CDR3nt: TGTGCCAGCAGCTTAGGATCCATTACAGGGGCCGAAAAACTGTTTTTT
v_gene: TRBV12-5; abundance: few; d_gene: TRBD1; j_gene: TRBJ2-5; CDR3aa: CASGQGQGWEGIQETQYF; CDR3nt: TGTGCTAGTGGCCAGGGACAGGGTTGGGAGGGCATCCAAGAGACCCAGTACTTC
v_gene: TRBV5-6; abundance: NA; d_gene: TRBD2; j_gene: TRBJ2-7; CDR3aa: CASSPIGGGLDEQYF; CDR3nt: TGTGCCAGCAGCCCGATCGGGGGGGGACTCGACGAGCAGTACTTC
v_gene: TRBV13; abundance: few; d_gene: TRBD2; j_gene: TRBJ2-7; CDR3aa: CASSGVAGGSGEQYF; CDR3nt: TGTGCCAGCAGTGGGGTAGCGGGAGGATCGGGGGAGCAGTACTTC
v_gene: TRBV12-5; abundance: NA; d_gene: NA; j_gene: TRBJ2-2; CDR3aa: CASGLLEVTGELFF; CDR3nt: TGTGCTAGTGGTTTGTTGGAGGTCACCGGGGAGCTGTTTTTT
v_gene: TRBV6-1; abundance: NA; d_gene: NA; j_gene: TRBJ2-1; CDR3aa: CASRVTTSYNEQFF; CDR3nt: TGTGCCAGCAGGGTTACTACCTCCTACAATGAGCAGTTCTTC
v_gene: TRBV6-5; abundance: once; d_gene: NA; j_gene: TRBJ1-1; CDR3aa: CASSYFNRPNTEAFF; CDR3nt: TGTGCCAGCAGTTACTTTAACAGGCCAAACACTGAAGCTTTCTTT
v_gene: TRBV7-2; abundance: NA; d_gene: TRBD2; j_gene: TRBJ2-7; CDR3aa: CASSLDGGGLSYEQYF; CDR3nt: TGTGCCAGCAGCTTAGACGGGGGAGGGCTCTCCTACGAGCAGTACTTC
v_gene: TRBV7-2; abundance: NA; d_gene: NA; j_gene: TRBJ2-1; CDR3aa: CASSLGGLFYNEQFF; CDR3nt: TGTGCCAGCAGCTTAGGGGGCCTATTTTACAATGAGCAGTTCTTC
v_gene: TRBV18; abundance: NA; d_gene: NA; j_gene: TRBJ2-7; CDR3aa: CASSQTQAGASYEQYF; CDR3nt: TGTGCCAGCTCTCAAACCCAGGCAGGGGCGTCCTACGAGCAGTACTTC
v_gene: TRBV9; abundance: few; d_gene: NA; j_gene: TRBJ1-5; CDR3aa: CASSAGSSGNQPQHF; CDR3nt: TGTGCCAGCAGCGCAGGTTCCTCGGGCAATCAGCCCCAGCATTTT
v_gene: TRBV2; abundance: NA; d_gene: NA; j_gene: TRBJ2-5; CDR3aa: CASSERETQYF; CDR3nt: TGTGCCAGCAGTGAGCGAGAGACCCAGTACTTC
v_gene: TRBV6-5; abundance: NA; d_gene: NA; j_gene: TRBJ1-1; CDR3aa: CASSYRTSAEAFF; CDR3nt: TGTGCCAGCAGTTACCGGACATCGGCTGAAGCTTTCTTT
v_gene: TRBV7-7; abundance: NA; d_gene: NA; j_gene: TRBJ2-7; CDR3aa: CASSSQASAEQYF; CDR3nt: TGTGCTAGCAGTTCACAGGCCTCGGCGGAGCAGTACTTC
v_gene: TRBV7-8; abundance: NA; d_gene: NA; j_gene: TRBJ1-4; CDR3aa: CASSYTGMSNEKLFF; CDR3nt: TGTGCCAGCAGTTACACAGGGATGTCTAATGAAAAACTGTTTTTT
v_gene: TRBV19; abundance: few; d_gene: NA; j_gene: TRBJ2-1; CDR3aa: CASRPRPGYNEQFF; CDR3nt: TGTGCCAGTCGACCGAGGCCCGGGTACAATGAGCAGTTCTTC
v_gene: TRBV7-9; abundance: NA; d_gene: NA; j_gene: TRBJ2-7; CDR3aa: CASSTFYEQYF; CDR3nt: TGTGCCAGCAGCACTTTCTACGAGCAGTACTTC
v_gene: TRBV6-1; abundance: NA; d_gene: TRBD1; j_gene: TRBJ2-5; CDR3aa: CASSGGQGPQETQYF; CDR3nt: TGTGCCAGCAGTGGGGGACAGGGGCCGCAAGAGACCCAGTACTTC
v_gene: TRBV30; abundance: once; d_gene: NA; j_gene: TRBJ2-3; CDR3aa: CAWRETGLITDTQYF; CDR3nt: TGTGCCTGGAGAGAGACAGGCCTAATCACAGATACGCAGTATTTT
v_gene: TRBV7-9; abundance: NA; d_gene: TRBD2; j_gene: TRBJ2-7; CDR3aa: CASSLASGRAYEQYF; CDR3nt: TGTGCCAGCAGCTTAGCTAGCGGGAGGGCCTACGAGCAGTACTTC